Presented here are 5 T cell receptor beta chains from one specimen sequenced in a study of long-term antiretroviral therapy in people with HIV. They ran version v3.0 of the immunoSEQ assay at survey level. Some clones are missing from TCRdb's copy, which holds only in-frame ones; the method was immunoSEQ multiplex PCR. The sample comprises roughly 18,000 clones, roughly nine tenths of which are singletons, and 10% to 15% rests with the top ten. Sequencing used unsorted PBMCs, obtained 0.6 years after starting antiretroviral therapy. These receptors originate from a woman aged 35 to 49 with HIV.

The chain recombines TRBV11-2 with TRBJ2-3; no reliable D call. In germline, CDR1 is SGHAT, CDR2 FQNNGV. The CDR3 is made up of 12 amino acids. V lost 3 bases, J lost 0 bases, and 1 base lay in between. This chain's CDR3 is CASSFSTDTQYF. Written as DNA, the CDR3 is TGTGCCAGCAGCTTTAGCACAGATACGCAGTATTTT.

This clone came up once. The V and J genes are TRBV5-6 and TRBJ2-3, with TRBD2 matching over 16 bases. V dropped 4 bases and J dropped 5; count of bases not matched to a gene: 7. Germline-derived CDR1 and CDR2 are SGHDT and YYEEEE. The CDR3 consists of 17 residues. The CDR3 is CASSRLGTSGGVDTQYF. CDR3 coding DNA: TGTGCCAGCAGCCGACTTGGGACTAGCGGGGGGGTAGATACGCAGTATTTT.

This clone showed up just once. In DNA form, the CDR3 reads TGCGCCAGCAGCTTGGTAGGGGGCTTCTATAATTCACCCCTCCACTTT. The encoded protein is CASSLVGGFYNSPLHF. The V gene is TRBV5-1, the J gene TRBJ1-6, with TRBD1 identical over 7 bases. Losses at the gene ends were 0 bases for V and 3 bases for J; bases not matched to a gene: 3. Germline values: CDR1 SGHRS, CDR2 YFSETQ. The CDR3 extends over 16 amino acids. Combining the CDR3 with reference TRBV5-1 and TRBJ1-6 gives the whole variable domain KAGVTQTPRYLIKTRGQQVTLSCSPISGHRSVSWYQQTPGQGLQFLFEYFSETQRNKGNFPGRFSGRQFSNSRSEMNVSTLELGDSALYLCASSLVGGFYNSPLHFGNGTRLTVT.

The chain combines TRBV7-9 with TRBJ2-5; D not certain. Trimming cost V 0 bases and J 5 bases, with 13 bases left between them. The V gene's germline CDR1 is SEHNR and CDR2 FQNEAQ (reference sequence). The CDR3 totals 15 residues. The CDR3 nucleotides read TGTGCCAGCAGCTTAGCCTTTTCCGGGCCCGAGACCCAGTACTTC. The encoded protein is CASSLAFSGPETQYF. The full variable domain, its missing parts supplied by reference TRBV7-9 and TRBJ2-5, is DTGVSQNPRHKITKRGQNVTFRCDPISEHNRLYWYRQTLGQGPEFLTYFQNEAQLEKSRLLSDRFSAERPKGSFSTLEIQRTEQGDSAMYLCASSLAFSGPETQYFGPGTRLLVL.

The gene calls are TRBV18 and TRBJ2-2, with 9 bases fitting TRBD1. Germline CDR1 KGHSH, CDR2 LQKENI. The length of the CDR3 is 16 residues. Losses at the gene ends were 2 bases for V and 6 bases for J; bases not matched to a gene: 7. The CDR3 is CASSPTGGVYPGELFF. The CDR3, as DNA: TGTGCCAGCTCACCAACAGGGGGCGTATATCCCGGGGAGCTGTTTTTT.